This T cell receptor (beta chain) was observed in a study of T cell repertoires in cytomegalovirus infection. In the study overall: The public TCR beta signatures pointed to both CMV infection and matching HLA type. Study-level findings and limits: HLA-C-restricted TCR beta clonotypes specific for CMV led the ex vivo response. Totalled public TCR beta family frequency picked out people who carried CMV plus the relevant HLA.

A single record per CDR3 protein comes from TCRdb applying MiXCR to the reads. The sample consists of fewer than 350,000 distinct CDR3 sequences, about a sixth of them appearing once. This clonotype has more than one count but fewer than ten. The target antigen is unknown. CDR1 MDHEN and CDR2 SYDVKM come from the germline V gene. The CDR3 runs to 11 residues. V shed 10 bases and J shed 8 bases, with 14 bases lying between them. This chain connects TRBV28 to TRBJ1-2; no clear D. Input material: PBMCs. The source of this sequence is a human donor in good health (CMV status not recorded). Some clones in this sample may be carry-over from other donors' samples. The CDR3 protein is CATYSSYGYTF. The CDR3 nucleotides read TGTGCCACCTACTCCTCCTACGGCTACACCTTC.